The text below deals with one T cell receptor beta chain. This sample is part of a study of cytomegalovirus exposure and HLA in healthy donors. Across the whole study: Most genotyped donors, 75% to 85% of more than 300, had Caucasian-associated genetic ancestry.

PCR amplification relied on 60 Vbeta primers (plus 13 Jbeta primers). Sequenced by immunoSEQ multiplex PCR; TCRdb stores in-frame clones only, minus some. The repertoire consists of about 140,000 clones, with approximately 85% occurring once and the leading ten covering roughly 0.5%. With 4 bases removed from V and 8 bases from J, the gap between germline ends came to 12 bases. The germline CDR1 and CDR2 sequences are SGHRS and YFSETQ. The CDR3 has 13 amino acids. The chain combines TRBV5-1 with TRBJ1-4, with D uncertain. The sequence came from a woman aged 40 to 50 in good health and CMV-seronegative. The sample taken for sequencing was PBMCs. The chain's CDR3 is CASSGEGFEKLFF. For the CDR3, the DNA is TGCGCCAGCAGCGGAGAAGGTTTCGAAAAACTGTTTTTT.